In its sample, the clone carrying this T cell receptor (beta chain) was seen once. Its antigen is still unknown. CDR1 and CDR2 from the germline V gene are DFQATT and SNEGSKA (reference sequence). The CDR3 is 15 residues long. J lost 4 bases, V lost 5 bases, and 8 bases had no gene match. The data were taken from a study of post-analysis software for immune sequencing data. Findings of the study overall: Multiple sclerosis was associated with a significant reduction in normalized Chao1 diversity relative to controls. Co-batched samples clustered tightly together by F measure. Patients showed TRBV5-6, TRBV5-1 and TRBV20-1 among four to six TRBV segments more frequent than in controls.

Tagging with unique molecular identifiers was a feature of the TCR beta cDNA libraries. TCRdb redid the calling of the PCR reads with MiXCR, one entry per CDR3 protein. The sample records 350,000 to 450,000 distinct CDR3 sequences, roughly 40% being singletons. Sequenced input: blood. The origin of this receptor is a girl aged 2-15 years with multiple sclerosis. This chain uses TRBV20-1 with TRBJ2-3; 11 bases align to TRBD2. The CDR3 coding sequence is TGCAGTGCTTCAATACTAGCGGGAGCGGCAGATACGCAGTATTTT. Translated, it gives CSASILAGAADTQYF.